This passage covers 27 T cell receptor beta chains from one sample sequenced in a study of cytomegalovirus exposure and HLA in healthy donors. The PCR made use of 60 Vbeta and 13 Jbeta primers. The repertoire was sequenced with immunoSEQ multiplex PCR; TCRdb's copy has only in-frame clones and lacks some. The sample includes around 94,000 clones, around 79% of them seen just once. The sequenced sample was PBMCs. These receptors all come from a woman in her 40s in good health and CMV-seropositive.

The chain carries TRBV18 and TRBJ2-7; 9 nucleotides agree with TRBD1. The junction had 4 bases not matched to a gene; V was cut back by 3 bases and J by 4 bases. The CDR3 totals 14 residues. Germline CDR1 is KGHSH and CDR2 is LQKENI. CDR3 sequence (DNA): TGTGCCAGCTCACCGGGACAGGGTGCGTACGAGCAGTACTTC. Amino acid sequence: CASSPGQGAYEQYF.

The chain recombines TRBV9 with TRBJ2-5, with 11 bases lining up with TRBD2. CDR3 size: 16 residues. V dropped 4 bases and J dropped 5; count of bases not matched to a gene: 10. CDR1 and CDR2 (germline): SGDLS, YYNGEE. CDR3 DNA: TGTGCCAGCAGCCTAGGGACTAGCGGCCCGGCGGAGACCCAGTACTTC. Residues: CASSLGTSGPAETQYF.

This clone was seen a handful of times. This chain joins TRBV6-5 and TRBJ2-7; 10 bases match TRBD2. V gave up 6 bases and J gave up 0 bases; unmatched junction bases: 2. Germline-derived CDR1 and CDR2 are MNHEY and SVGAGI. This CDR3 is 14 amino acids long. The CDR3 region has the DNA TGTGCCAGCAGGGGACTAGCGAGCTCCTACGAGCAGTACTTC. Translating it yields CASRGLASSYEQYF.

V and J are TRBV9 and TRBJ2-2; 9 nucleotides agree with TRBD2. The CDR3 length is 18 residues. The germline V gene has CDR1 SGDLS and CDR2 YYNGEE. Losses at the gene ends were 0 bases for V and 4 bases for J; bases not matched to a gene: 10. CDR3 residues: CASSVEGGGRETTGELFF. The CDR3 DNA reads TGTGCCAGCAGCGTAGAGGGGGGCGGGAGGGAGACCACCGGGGAGCTGTTTTTT.

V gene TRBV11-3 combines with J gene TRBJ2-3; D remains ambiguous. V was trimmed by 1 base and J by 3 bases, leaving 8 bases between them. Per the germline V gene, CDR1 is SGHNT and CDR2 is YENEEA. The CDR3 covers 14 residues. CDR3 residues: CASSLGSFTDTQYF. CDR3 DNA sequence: TGTGCCAGCAGCTTAGGCAGTTTTACAGATACGCAGTATTTT.

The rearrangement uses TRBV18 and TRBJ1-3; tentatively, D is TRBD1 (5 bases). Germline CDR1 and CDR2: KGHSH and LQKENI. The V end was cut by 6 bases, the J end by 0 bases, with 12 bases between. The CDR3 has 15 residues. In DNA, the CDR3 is TGTGCCAGCTCCGACAGCACCTCCTCTGGAAACACCATATATTTT. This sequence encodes CASSDSTSSGNTIYF. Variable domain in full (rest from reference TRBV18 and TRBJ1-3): NAGVMQNPRHLVRRRGQEARLRCSPMKGHSHVYWYRQLPEEGLKFMVYLQKENIIDESGMPKERFSAEFPKEGPSILRIQQVVRGDSAAYFCASSDSTSSGNTIYFGEGSWLTVV.

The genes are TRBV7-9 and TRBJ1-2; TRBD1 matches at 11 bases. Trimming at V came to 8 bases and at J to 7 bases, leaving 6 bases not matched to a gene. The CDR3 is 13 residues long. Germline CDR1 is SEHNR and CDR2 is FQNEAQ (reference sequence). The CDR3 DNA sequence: TGTGCCAGCCCCGCCGGGACAGGGGGTGGCTACACCTTC. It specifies CASPAGTGGGYTF.

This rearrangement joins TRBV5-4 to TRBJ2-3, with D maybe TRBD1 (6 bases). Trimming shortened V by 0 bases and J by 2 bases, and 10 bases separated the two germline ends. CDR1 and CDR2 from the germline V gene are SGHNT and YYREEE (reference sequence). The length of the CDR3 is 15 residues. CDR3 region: CASSLALGATDTQYF. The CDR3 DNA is TGTGCCAGCAGCTTGGCTCTGGGGGCCACAGATACGCAGTATTTT. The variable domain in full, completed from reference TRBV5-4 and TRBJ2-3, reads ETGVTQSPTHLIKTRGQQVTLRCSSQSGHNTVSWYQQALGQGPQFIFQYYREEENGRGNFPPRFSGLQFPNYSSELNVNALELDDSALYLCASSLALGATDTQYFGPGTRLTVL.

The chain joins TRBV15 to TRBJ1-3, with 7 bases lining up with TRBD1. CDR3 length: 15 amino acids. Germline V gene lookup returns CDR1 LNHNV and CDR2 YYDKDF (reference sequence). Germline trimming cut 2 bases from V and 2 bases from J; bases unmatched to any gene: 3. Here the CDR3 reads CATSRIGTAGNTIYF. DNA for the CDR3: TGTGCCACCAGCAGAATAGGGACAGCTGGAAACACCATATATTTT.

The CDR3 DNA reads TGTGCCAGCAGCTTAGGACTAGCGAACCCCTACGAGCAGTACTTC. Translation: CASSLGLANPYEQYF. The gene calls are TRBV11-1 and TRBJ2-7; 8 nucleotides agree with TRBD2. The CDR3 has 15 amino acids. Per germline, CDR1 SGHAT and CDR2 FQDESV (reference sequence). With 1 base clipped from V and 2 bases from J, the junction kept 4 bases outside the gene matches.

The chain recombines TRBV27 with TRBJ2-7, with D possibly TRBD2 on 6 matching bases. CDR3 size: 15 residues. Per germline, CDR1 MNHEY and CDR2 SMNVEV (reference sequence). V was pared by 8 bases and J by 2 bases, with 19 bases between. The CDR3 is CASVSGERHPYEQYF. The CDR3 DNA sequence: TGTGCCAGCGTGTCGGGGGAAAGACACCCCTACGAGCAGTACTTC.

CDR3 amino acids: CAIGWDYSGNTIYF. The CDR3 DNA follows: TGTGCCATCGGCTGGGACTACTCTGGAAACACCATATATTTT. The chain links TRBV21-1 to TRBJ1-3. TRBV21-1 is marked as a pseudogene. CDR3 size: 14 residues.

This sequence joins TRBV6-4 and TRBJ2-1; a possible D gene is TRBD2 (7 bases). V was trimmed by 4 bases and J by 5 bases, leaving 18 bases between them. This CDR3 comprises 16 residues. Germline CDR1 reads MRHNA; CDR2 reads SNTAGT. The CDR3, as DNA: TGTGCCAGCAGTGCGTCTGCGGGGGCTGGTAACAATGAGCAGTTCTTC. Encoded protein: CASSASAGAGNNEQFF.

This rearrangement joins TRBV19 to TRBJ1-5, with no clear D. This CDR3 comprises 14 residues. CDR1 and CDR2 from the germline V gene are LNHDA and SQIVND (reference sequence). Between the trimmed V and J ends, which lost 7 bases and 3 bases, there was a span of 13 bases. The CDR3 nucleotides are TGTGCCAGTAAAGGGAGCAGCCCCAATCAGCCCCAGCATTTT. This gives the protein CASKGSSPNQPQHF.

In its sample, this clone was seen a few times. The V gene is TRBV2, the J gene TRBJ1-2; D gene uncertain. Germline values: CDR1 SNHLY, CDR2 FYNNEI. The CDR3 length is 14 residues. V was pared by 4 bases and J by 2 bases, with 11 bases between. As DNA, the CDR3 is TGTGCCAGCAGTGTTGCAGGTACAAACTATGGCTACACCTTC. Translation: CASSVAGTNYGYTF.

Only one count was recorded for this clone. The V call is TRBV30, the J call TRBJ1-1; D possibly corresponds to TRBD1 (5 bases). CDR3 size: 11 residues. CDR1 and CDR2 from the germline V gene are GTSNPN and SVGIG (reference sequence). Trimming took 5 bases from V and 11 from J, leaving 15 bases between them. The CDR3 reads CAWGQGGKAFF. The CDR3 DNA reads TGTGCCTGGGGGCAGGGAGGAAAGGCTTTCTTT.

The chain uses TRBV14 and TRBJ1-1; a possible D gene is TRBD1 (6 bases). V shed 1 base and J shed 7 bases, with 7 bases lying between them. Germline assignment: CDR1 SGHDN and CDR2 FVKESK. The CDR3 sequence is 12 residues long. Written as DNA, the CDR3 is TGTGCCAGCAGCCAAGCAGGGGTTGAAGCTTTCTTT. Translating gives CASSQAGVEAFF.

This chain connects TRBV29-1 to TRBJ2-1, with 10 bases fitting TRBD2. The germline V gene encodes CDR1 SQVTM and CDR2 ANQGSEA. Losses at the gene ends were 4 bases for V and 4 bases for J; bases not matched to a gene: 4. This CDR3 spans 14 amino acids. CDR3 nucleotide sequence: TGCAGCGTTGCCCGGACTAGCGGATACAATGAGCAGTTCTTC. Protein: CSVARTSGYNEQFF.

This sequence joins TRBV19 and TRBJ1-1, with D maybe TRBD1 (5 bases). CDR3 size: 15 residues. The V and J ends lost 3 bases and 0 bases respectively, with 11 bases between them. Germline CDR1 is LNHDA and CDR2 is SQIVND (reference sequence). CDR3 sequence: CASSMAARVNTEAFF. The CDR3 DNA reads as TGTGCCAGTAGTATGGCGGCCAGGGTGAACACTGAAGCTTTCTTT.

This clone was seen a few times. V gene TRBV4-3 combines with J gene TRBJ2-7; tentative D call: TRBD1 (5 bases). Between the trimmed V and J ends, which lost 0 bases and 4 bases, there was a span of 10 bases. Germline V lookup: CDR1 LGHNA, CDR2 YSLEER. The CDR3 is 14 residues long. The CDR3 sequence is CASSQDQGTYEQYF. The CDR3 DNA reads TGCGCCAGCAGCCAAGATCAGGGTACGTACGAGCAGTACTTC.

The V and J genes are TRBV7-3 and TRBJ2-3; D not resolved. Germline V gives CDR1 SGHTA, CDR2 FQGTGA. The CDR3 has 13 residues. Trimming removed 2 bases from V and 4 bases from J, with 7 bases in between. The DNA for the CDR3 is TGTGCCAGCAGCTTACGACACGCAGATACGCAGTATTTT. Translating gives CASSLRHADTQYF.

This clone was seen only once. The chain's CDR3 is CASKPPRDRGGYTF. The CDR3 DNA sequence: TGTGCCAGCAAGCCCCCCAGAGACAGGGGTGGCTACACCTTC. The chain uses TRBV6-5 and TRBJ1-2; 8 positions agree with TRBD1. The V gene's germline CDR1 is MNHEY and CDR2 SVGAGI. Unmatched junction bases numbered 11, after V lost 7 bases and J lost 7 bases. This CDR3 region has 14 residues.

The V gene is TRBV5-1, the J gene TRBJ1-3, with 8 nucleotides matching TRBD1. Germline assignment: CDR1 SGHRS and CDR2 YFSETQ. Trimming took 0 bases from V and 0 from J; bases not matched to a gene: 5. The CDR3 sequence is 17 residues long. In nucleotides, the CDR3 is TGCGCCAGCAGCTTGGGGACAGGGACCGTCTCTGGAAACACCATATATTTT. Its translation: CASSLGTGTVSGNTIYF.

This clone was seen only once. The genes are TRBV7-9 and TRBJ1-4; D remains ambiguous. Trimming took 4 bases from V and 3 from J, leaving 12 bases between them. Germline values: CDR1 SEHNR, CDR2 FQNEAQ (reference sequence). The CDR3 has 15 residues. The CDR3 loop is CASSSDTNPNEKLFF. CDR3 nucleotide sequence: TGTGCCAGCAGCTCTGACACGAACCCTAATGAAAAACTGTTTTTT.

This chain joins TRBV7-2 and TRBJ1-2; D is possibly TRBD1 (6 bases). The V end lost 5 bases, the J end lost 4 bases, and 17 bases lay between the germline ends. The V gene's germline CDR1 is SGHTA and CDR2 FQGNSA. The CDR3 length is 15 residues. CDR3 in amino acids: CASSPQGGFIYGYTF. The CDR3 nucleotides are TGTGCCAGCAGCCCCCAAGGGGGATTTATCTATGGCTACACCTTC.

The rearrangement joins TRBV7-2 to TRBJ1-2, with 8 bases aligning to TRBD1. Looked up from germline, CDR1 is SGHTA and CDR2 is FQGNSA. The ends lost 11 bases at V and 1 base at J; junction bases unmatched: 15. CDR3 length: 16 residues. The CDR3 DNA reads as TGTGCCCAACAAGGACAGGGAGGCGCTAGTAACTATGGCTACACCTTC. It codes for CAQQGQGGASNYGYTF.

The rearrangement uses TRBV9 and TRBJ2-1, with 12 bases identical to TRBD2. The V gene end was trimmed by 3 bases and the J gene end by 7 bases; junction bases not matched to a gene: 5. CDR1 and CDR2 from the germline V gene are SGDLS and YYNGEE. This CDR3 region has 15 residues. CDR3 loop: CASSARLAGVNEQFF. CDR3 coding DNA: TGTGCCAGCAGCGCCAGACTAGCGGGAGTAAATGAGCAGTTCTTC.